These 23 T cell receptor beta chains were sequenced from one sample in a study of beta chain features in type 1 diabetes. Expressed TCRB transcripts got sequenced, as all isolated RNA was reverse transcribed. Some clones are missing from TCRdb's copy, which holds only in-frame ones; the method was immunoSEQ multiplex PCR. The repertoire consists of roughly 300,000 clones, with approximately 14% occurring once and the leading ten covering 6.7%. The sample taken for sequencing was central memory CD4+ T cells from blood. The receptors here all came from a young man in good health.

This clone was observed at least ten times. The chain carries TRBV19 and TRBJ1-1, with 9 bases identical to TRBD1. With V trimmed by 5 bases and J by 10 bases, 14 bases remained unmatched. Germline loops: CDR1 LNHDA, CDR2 SQIVND (reference sequence). The CDR3 extends over 15 amino acids. The CDR3 reads CASSPPDRGIVAAFF. For the CDR3, the DNA is TGTGCCAGTAGTCCTCCGGACAGGGGAATTGTAGCAGCTTTCTTT.

The J gene is TRBJ1-1, the V gene TRBV6-5; 7 bases match TRBD1. V lost 0 bases and J lost 3; bases outside the gene matches: 4. CDR1 and CDR2 (germline): MNHEY, SVGAGI. The CDR3 consists of 15 residues. This CDR3 is CASSYSNQGDTEAFF. In nucleotides, the CDR3 is TGTGCCAGCAGTTACTCGAATCAGGGGGACACTGAAGCTTTCTTT.

As regards this clone: Other DNA sequences from this sample encode an identical CDR3 as well. The J gene is TRBJ2-5, the V gene TRBV5-1, with D possibly matching TRBD2 (5 bases). Trimming stripped 0 bases from V and 5 bases from J, with 11 bases between. CDR1 SGHRS and CDR2 YFSETQ come from the germline V gene. This CDR3 is built from 14 residues. CDR3 nucleotide sequence: TGCGCCAGCAGCTTGGCTAGGGAGAAGGAGACCCAGTACTTC. Translation: CASSLAREKETQYF.

In the case of this clone: Other DNA sequences in the same sample also yield this CDR3. This chain joins TRBV11-2 and TRBJ2-7, with D possibly matching TRBD2 (7 bases). V was pared by 1 base and J by 2 bases, with 9 bases between. This CDR3 is built from 14 residues. Germline V gene sequence: CDR1 SGHAT, CDR2 FQNNGV. DNA of the CDR3: TGTGCCAGCAGCTTAGGGGGGGGCCCCTACGAGCAGTACTTC. It translates to CASSLGGGPYEQYF. Full variable domain (missing parts from reference TRBV11-2 and TRBJ2-7): EAGVAQSPRYKIIEKRQSVAFWCNPISGHATLYWYQQILGQGPKLLIQFQNNGVVDDSQLPKDRFSAERLKGVDSTLKIQPAKLEDSAVYLCASSLGGGPYEQYFGPGTRLTVT.

This clone was seen more than once but under ten times. This chain connects TRBV6-6 to TRBJ2-1, with D tentatively TRBD1 (7 bases). This CDR3 region has 15 residues. CDR1 and CDR2 from the germline V gene are MNHNY and SVGAGI (reference sequence). The ends were cut back, 6 bases at V and 9 bases at J, with 21 bases in the middle. CDR3 in DNA: TGTGCCAGCAGAAGAACAGGGGACTCTCTAAGTGAGCAGTTCTTC. Translating it yields CASRRTGDSLSEQFF.

This clone turned up a few times. The rearrangement uses TRBV7-9 and TRBJ2-4; TRBD2 might be the D (5 bases). This CDR3 has 13 amino acids. Germline V gene sequence: CDR1 SEHNR, CDR2 FQNEAQ (reference sequence). Trimming left V 5 bases short and J 5 bases short, with 10 bases between. This chain's CDR3 is CASSPPAENIQYF. As DNA, the CDR3 is TGTGCCAGCAGCCCTCCAGCGGAAAACATTCAGTACTTC.

This clone turned up a few times. The chain recombines TRBV6-5 with TRBJ2-2, with D possibly TRBD1 on 6 matching bases. The CDR3 is 14 residues long. V shed 5 bases and J shed 5 bases, with 12 bases lying between them. Germline CDR1 MNHEY, CDR2 SVGAGI. The CDR3 reads CASSPRTATGELFF. DNA for the CDR3: TGTGCCAGCAGTCCCCGGACAGCTACCGGGGAGCTGTTTTTT.

At least ten counts were recorded for this clone. V and J are TRBV13 and TRBJ2-3; 9 bases line up with TRBD1. The germline gives CDR1 PRHDT, CDR2 FYEKMQ (reference sequence). This CDR3 region has 14 residues. After removal of 5 bases from V and 9 bases from J, the junction contained 9 bases not matched to a gene. The CDR3, as DNA: TGTGCCAGCAGCCTCCAGAGGACAGGGGCCACGCAGTATTTT. This gives the protein CASSLQRTGATQYF.

Only a few counts were recorded for this clone. This chain links TRBV25-1 with TRBJ2-1; 7 positions match TRBD2. The V gene end was trimmed by 2 bases and the J gene end by 8 bases; junction bases not matched to a gene: 6. This CDR3 region has 14 residues. Germline V CDR1 and CDR2: MGHDK, SYGVNS. This CDR3 reads CASSEAGVLHEQFF. In DNA form, the CDR3 reads TGTGCCAGCAGTGAAGCGGGAGTTCTCCATGAGCAGTTCTTC. The full variable domain, in which reference TRBV25-1 and TRBJ2-1 provide the parts outside the CDR3, is EADIYQTPRYLVIGTGKKITLECSQTMGHDKMYWYQQDPGMELHLIHYSYGVNSTEKGDLSSESTVSRIRTEHFPLTLESARPSHTSQYLCASSEAGVLHEQFFGPGTRLTVL.

This clone was counted only a few times. The chain has TRBV11-3 and TRBJ1-1; D gene unclear. The germline V and J ends were trimmed by 0 bases and 8 bases, with 7 bases remaining between them. Germline loops: CDR1 SGHNT, CDR2 YENEEA. This CDR3 comprises 12 residues. In nucleotides, the CDR3 is TGTGCCAGCAGCTTAGATATAGGCGAAGCTTTCTTT. Protein sequence: CASSLDIGEAFF.

Only a few counts were recorded for this clone. V is TRBV20-1 and J is TRBJ2-2; no firm D call. Germline V lookup: CDR1 DFQATT, CDR2 SNEGSKA (reference sequence). V lost 6 bases and J 9 bases, leaving 11 bases between the germline ends. The CDR3 is 11 amino acids. Here the CDR3 reads CSAQNIRELFF. The CDR3 nucleotides read TGCAGTGCCCAGAATATTAGGGAGCTGTTTTTT.

This clone occurred a few times. This chain connects TRBV11-3 to TRBJ2-1, with 8 bases that match TRBD2. CDR1 and CDR2 from the germline V gene are SGHNT and YENEEA. The V and J ends lost 3 bases and 9 bases, in that order; junction bases with no gene match: 7. There are 14 residues in the CDR3. For the CDR3, the DNA is TGTGCCAGCAGCTTGGCGGGAGGCACCGGTGAGCAGTTCTTC. The encoded protein is CASSLAGGTGEQFF.

The gene calls are TRBV5-1 and TRBJ1-3; 7 nucleotides line up with TRBD1. Per the germline V gene, CDR1 is SGHRS and CDR2 is YFSETQ. Germline trimming cut 4 bases from V and 0 bases from J; bases unmatched to any gene: 7. This CDR3 comprises 16 residues. The CDR3 loop reads CASSPQGTASGNTIYF. The CDR3 DNA follows: TGCGCCAGCAGCCCACAAGGGACAGCCTCTGGAAACACCATATATTTT. The full variable domain, in which reference TRBV5-1 and TRBJ1-3 provide the parts outside the CDR3, is KAGVTQTPRYLIKTRGQQVTLSCSPISGHRSVSWYQQTPGQGLQFLFEYFSETQRNKGNFPGRFSGRQFSNSRSEMNVSTLELGDSALYLCASSPQGTASGNTIYFGEGSWLTVV.

This clone was counted only a few times. The chain carries TRBV7-2 and TRBJ2-1, with TRBD2 identical over 8 bases. CDR3 size: 15 residues. The V gene end was trimmed by 5 bases and the J gene end by 3 bases; junction bases not matched to a gene: 6. Germline V gives CDR1 SGHTA, CDR2 FQGNSA. The CDR3 DNA follows: TGTGCCAGCAGCGATGGGACTAGTGGCTACAATGAGCAGTTCTTC. Translating gives CASSDGTSGYNEQFF.

The V and J genes are TRBV18 and TRBJ1-2; D not certain. V dropped 2 bases and J dropped 4 bases, with 8 bases sitting between them. Germline CDR1 reads KGHSH; CDR2 reads LQKENI. The CDR3 runs to 13 residues. Written as DNA, the CDR3 is TGTGCCAGCTCACCAGATGAGGTCTATGGCTACACCTTC. Translation gives CASSPDEVYGYTF.

This clone showed up just a few times. V gene TRBV7-6 combines with J gene TRBJ1-4; possible D gene TRBD1, 5 bases. CDR1 is SGHVS, CDR2 FNYEAQ, per germline. The V end lost 5 bases, the J end lost 7 bases, and 14 bases lay between the germline ends. The CDR3 runs 14 residues. The CDR3 DNA is TGTGCCAGCAGCATTGGGGCAGGAGCTGAAAAACTGTTTTTT. Translation: CASSIGAGAEKLFF.

This clone showed up many times. The chain couples TRBV10-2 to TRBJ2-1; D unresolved. The V gene's germline CDR1 is WSHSY and CDR2 SAAADI. The CDR3 consists of 14 residues. Trimming left V 3 bases short and J 8 bases short, with 14 bases between. The CDR3 spells CASSDPIGRDEQFF. Written as DNA, the CDR3 is TGCGCCAGCAGTGACCCTATCGGAAGGGATGAGCAGTTCTTC.

A remark on this clone: This same CDR3 is encoded by further DNA sequences in the sample. The gene calls are TRBV5-1 and TRBJ2-3, with a possible D match to TRBD2 (6 bases). The germline V gene has CDR1 SGHRS and CDR2 YFSETQ. V was trimmed by 0 bases and J by 4 bases, leaving 9 bases between them. The CDR3 totals 14 residues. DNA for the CDR3: TGCGCCAGCAGCTTGGTCGGGAGCCCAGATACGCAGTATTTT. Encoded protein: CASSLVGSPDTQYF.

CDR3 nucleotide sequence: TGTGCCAGCAGCTTAGTGGGCCGGACAGATACGCAGTATTTT. Translation: CASSLVGRTDTQYF. The rearrangement uses TRBV7-9 and TRBJ2-3; D not certain. Germline V gene lookup returns CDR1 SEHNR and CDR2 FQNEAQ (reference sequence). Between the trimmed V and J ends, which lost 1 base and 3 bases, there was a span of 8 bases. This CDR3 is built from 14 residues.

This clone has only a few counts. V gene TRBV19 combines with J gene TRBJ2-1, with no clear D. Looked up from germline, CDR1 is LNHDA and CDR2 is SQIVND (reference sequence). The CDR3 is 13 amino acids. V lost 1 base, J lost 5 bases, and 6 bases lay in between. In DNA, the CDR3 is TGTGCCAGTAGTATAGGTAATAACAATGAGCAGTTCTTC. Translating it yields CASSIGNNNEQFF.

The chain recombines TRBV19 with TRBJ2-1, with TRBD2 matching over 12 bases. V shed 10 bases and J 6 bases; nucleotides not matched to a gene: 10. CDR3 length equals 15 residues. Germline CDR1 LNHDA, CDR2 SQIVND (reference sequence). The CDR3 is CATKTSGRSTNEQFF. The CDR3 nucleotides read TGTGCCACCAAGACTAGCGGGAGATCTACCAATGAGCAGTTCTTC.

The chain uses TRBV6-1 and TRBJ1-4, with 12 bases identical to TRBD1. Germline CDR1 MNHNS, CDR2 SASEGT. The junction had 10 bases not matched to a gene; V was cut back by 1 base and J by 10 bases. The CDR3 has 17 amino acids. The CDR3 here is CASSEDFGGDRGPKLFF. The DNA of the CDR3 is TGTGCCAGCAGTGAAGATTTTGGCGGGGACAGGGGGCCAAAACTGTTTTTT.

This clone came up a few times. The chain carries TRBV5-6 and TRBJ1-5; a weak D match, TRBD1 (5 bases). The length of the CDR3 is 14 residues. Germline values: CDR1 SGHDT, CDR2 YYEEEE. The V gene lost 1 base and the J gene lost 3 bases, with 8 bases spanning the gap. CDR3 residues: CASSLFRANQPQHF. The CDR3, as DNA: TGTGCCAGCAGCTTGTTCAGGGCCAATCAGCCCCAGCATTTT.